This record looks at one T cell receptor beta chain sequence and its context. Its recognized antigen is unknown. No base quality information exists; no much larger clone differs at one position. The immunoSEQ Assay, a bias-controlled multiplex PCR, was used to amplify TCRbeta CDR3 regions from genomic DNA. For the original study's pipeline: The number of nucleated cells in each sample was estimated from the amplification of reference gene primers within the assay. To quantify the absolute abundance of each unique TCRbeta CDR3 rearrangement, sequence reads were collapsed and filtered. For each sample, productive Simpson clonality was calculated as the square root of Simpson's diversity index over productive rearrangements. This immuneACCESS table, as held by TCRdb, lists in-frame sequences with V and J called but not all clones. Of the missing ones, under half trace to an unresolved V gene in checked studies; the others have no known cause. V and J calls and clone size are given by that table; D and trimming were obtained from the DNA. Within this sample are roughly 250,000 clones, with around 86% of them counted one time only. About 3.3% of the sample comes from the top ten.

Participants in the prospective study were aged roughly 18 to 90 years, lived in 20 to 25 United States geographic areas, and enrolled through a virtual design. In the prospective study, cohorts were assigned on the basis of participant-reported clinical history obtained from a screening survey and a study questionnaire. In the prospective study, whole blood, serum and a nasopharyngeal or oropharyngeal swab were collected from each participant by mobile phlebotomists. Participants in the prospective study had the option to provide additional blood draws and questionnaires over a roughly 2-month period. Before DNA extraction, blood samples from the prospective study were shipped at room temperature or frozen. These data originate in a study of blood T cell repertoires in COVID-19 (dated by TCRdb to 2020 to 2022). At the level of the whole study: Collaborator samples came from the United States, Italy and Spain and covered acute and convalescent phases of COVID-19. Where HLA class I and class II types were available, the types were taken from metadata supplied by the sample provider, not from assay-based typing. Sample metadata almost always included a de-identified subject ID, COVID-19 status, age in years and sex. Samples came from the ongoing ImmuneRACE study (first 160 participants) plus 1,254 subjects from 6 global collaborators. Deeply sampled blood TCRbeta repertoires from subjects exposed to, actively infected with, or recovered from COVID-19 were included in the dataset. The material from the prospective study consisted of cDNA or gDNA derived from T cells, B-cell-depleted T cells, or PBMCs. The repertoires were released in a freely available public database meant as a resource for research on the immune response to SARS-CoV-2. Here is what the overall study found, with its caveats: Clinical and demographic metadata were provided uncurated, with the amount varying by source and participant.

This clonotype was sampled from a middle-aged woman with acute COVID-19. Sequencing was carried out using PBMCs or T cells enriched from blood (not recorded which).

The sequenced DNA: TGTGCCAGCAGCGGTCAATCCGGGACTAGCGGGAGGGCCGGGTACAATGAGCAGTTCTTC. Its protein is CASSGQSGTSGRAGYNEQFF. The chain is assembled from TRBV9 and TRBJ2-1; TRBD2 fits 16 bases in the junction. The CDR3 sequence holds 20 residues, the cysteine and phenylalanine included. CDR3 DNA only is kept here, 60 bases in frame from base 1. Compared with germline, V lacks 3 bases and J lacks 4 bases; bases without a gene match: 13. CDR1 and CDR2, looked up from the germline V gene, are SGDLS and YYNGEE.